A selection of T cell receptor beta chains follows, all from one sample in a study of response to subunit inactivated influenza vaccine. MiXCR, applied by TCRdb to the RT-PCR reads, yields one record per CDR3 protein. The data contain approximately 200,000 distinct CDR3 sequences, 14% of them singletons. The source material was CD8+ T cells sorted from PBMCs, sampled about 5 days after vaccination. Source of these receptors: a man aged 45-60 years who received an inactivated influenza vaccine. CDR3s include the opening cysteine and the closing phenylalanine or tryptophan. Fields, in order: J gene, V gene, D gene, clone size, CDR3 DNA, CDR3 protein. A D gene is named only where the DNA matches it firmly. Only part of the rows carry a size: once, few, many, or a class if the clone is expanded.

TRBJ2-1,TRBV6-2/TRBV6-3,TRBD2,few,TGTGCCAGCAGTTACTCTTGGGGTACTAGCGGCTACAATGAGCAGTTCTTC,CASSYSWGTSGYNEQFF
TRBJ2-2,TRBV29-1,.,many,TGCAGCGCTTGGTGGGTCACCGGGGAGCTGTTTTTT,CSAWWVTGELFF
TRBJ2-7,TRBV4-3,.,few,TGCGCCAGCAGCCGGGCCGCAGGGGAGTTAACCCACGAGCATTACTTC,CASSRAAGELTHEHYF
TRBJ1-1,TRBV7-9,TRBD1,many,TGTGCCAGCAGTTGGCCGGGACAGACATTTAACACTGAAGCTTTCTTT,CASSWPGQTFNTEAFF
TRBJ1-2,TRBV4-1,TRBD1,few,TGCGCCAGCAGCCAAGATGGGACAGACGTTTTCTATGGCTACACCTTC,CASSQDGTDVFYGYTF
TRBJ2-7,TRBV3-1,.,few,TGTGCCAGCAGCCAAGCGACCTACCCTGAGCAGTACTTC,CASSQATYPEQYF
TRBJ2-7,TRBV5-6,.,many,TGTGCCAGCAGCTTCGTCGGGGGTGGGAACAGCGAGCAGTACTTC,CASSFVGGGNSEQYF
TRBJ2-1,TRBV6-2/TRBV6-3,.,.,TGTGCCAGCAGTTACGGGGGAACCCCCTACAATGAGCAGTTCTTC,CASSYGGTPYNEQFF
TRBJ2-5,TRBV11-2,.,.,TGTGCCAGCAGCTTAGCGTGGGGCGAGGAGACCCAGTACTTC,CASSLAWGEETQYF
TRBJ2-1,TRBV30,.,few,TGTGCCTGGAGTGTTTACAGGGCCGATGAGCAGTTCTTC,CAWSVYRADEQFF
TRBJ2-1,TRBV12-3/TRBV12-4,TRBD2,.,TGTGCCAGCAGTTTTGCTAGCGGGGACTACAATGAGCAGTTCTTC,CASSFASGDYNEQFF
TRBJ1-5,TRBV6-2/TRBV6-3,TRBD1,few,TGTGCCAGCAGTCCCAGGCAGGGGGTTGGCAATCAGCCCCAGCATTTT,CASSPRQGVGNQPQHF
TRBJ2-7,TRBV5-1,.,few,TGCGCCAGCAGCGCTTACCGGGTTTCAAGCTCCTACGAGCAGTACTTC,CASSAYRVSSSYEQYF
TRBJ2-3,TRBV28,.,.,TGTGCCAGCAGTCGTTACGGGACACACACAGATACGCAGTATTTT,CASSRYGTHTDTQYF
TRBJ2-7,TRBV4-2,.,.,TGTGCCAGCAGCCAAGCCGTCGGAGTAACCTACGAGCAGTACTTC,CASSQAVGVTYEQYF
TRBJ2-1,TRBV5-1,TRBD2,.,TGCGCCAGCAGCTTGGACGGGGGGGCCGGTACTGAGCAGTTCTTC,CASSLDGGAGTEQFF
TRBJ2-1,TRBV5-1,TRBD2,few,TGCGCCAGCAGCTTCGTCGGGGGGGCCCCCAATGAGCAGTTCTTC,CASSFVGGAPNEQFF
TRBJ2-7,TRBV28,.,many,TGTGCCAGCAGTCACAGCTCCTACGAGCAGTACTTC,CASSHSSYEQYF
TRBJ2-6,TRBV12-3/TRBV12-4,TRBD2,.,TGTGCCAGCAGCGGGGGGAACTCTGGGGCCAACGTCCTGACTTTC,CASSGGNSGANVLTF
TRBJ1-3,TRBV7-9,TRBD1,.,TGTGCCAGCAGCACCAGCTACAGGGGATTAAACACCATATATTTT,CASSTSYRGLNTIYF
TRBJ2-3,TRBV12-3/TRBV12-4,TRBD2,.,TGTGCCAGCAGTTTAATCGGGGGGACAGATACGCAGTATTTT,CASSLIGGTDTQYF
TRBJ2-4,TRBV11-3,.,few,TGTGCCAGCAGCTCCCGGACCGGGGAGGCCAAAAACATTCAGTACTTC,CASSSRTGEAKNIQYF
TRBJ2-3,TRBV19,.,few,TGTGCCAGTAGTATCTACGCGGTAAACACAGATACGCAGTATTTT,CASSIYAVNTDTQYF
TRBJ2-3,TRBV29-1,TRBD2,few,TGCAGCGTTCCGACTAGCGGGAAAGGAGCAGATACGCAGTATTTT,CSVPTSGKGADTQYF
TRBJ2-1,TRBV7-9,.,few,TGTGCCAGCAGCCCTGATGCGAGCTCCTACAATGAGCAGTTCTTC,CASSPDASSYNEQFF